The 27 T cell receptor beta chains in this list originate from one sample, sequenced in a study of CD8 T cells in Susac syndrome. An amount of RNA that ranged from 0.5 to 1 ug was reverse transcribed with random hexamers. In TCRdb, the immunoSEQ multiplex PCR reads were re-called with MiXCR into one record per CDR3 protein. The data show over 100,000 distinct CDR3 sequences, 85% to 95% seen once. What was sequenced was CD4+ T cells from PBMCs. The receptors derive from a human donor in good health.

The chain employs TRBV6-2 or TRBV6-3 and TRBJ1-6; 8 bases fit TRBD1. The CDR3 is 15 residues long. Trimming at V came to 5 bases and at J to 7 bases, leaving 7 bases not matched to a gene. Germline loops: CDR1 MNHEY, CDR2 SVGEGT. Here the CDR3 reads CASSHRDRSNSPLHF. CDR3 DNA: TGTGCCAGCAGTCACCGGGACAGGAGCAATTCACCCCTCCACTTT.

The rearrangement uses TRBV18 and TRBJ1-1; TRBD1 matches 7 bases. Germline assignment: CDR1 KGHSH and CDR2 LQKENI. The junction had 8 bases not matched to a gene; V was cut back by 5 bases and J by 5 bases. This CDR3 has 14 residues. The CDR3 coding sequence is TGTGCCAGCTCAATCACAGGGGCGGATACTGAAGCTTTCTTT. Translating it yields CASSITGADTEAFF. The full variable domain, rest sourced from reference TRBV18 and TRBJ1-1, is NAGVMQNPRHLVRRRGQEARLRCSPMKGHSHVYWYRQLPEEGLKFMVYLQKENIIDESGMPKERFSAEFPKEGPSILRIQQVVRGDSAAYFCASSITGADTEAFFGQGTRLTVV.

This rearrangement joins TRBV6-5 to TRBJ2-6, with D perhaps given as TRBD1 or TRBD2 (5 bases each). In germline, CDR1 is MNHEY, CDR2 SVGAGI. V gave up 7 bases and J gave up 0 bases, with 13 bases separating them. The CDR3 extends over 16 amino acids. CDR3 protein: CASTYFGTSGANVLTF. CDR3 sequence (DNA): TGTGCCAGCACCTACTTCGGGACCTCTGGGGCCAACGTCCTGACTTTC.

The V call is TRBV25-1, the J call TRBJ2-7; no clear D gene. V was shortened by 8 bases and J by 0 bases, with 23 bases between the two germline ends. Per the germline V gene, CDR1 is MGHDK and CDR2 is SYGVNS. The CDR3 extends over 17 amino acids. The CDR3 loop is CASLPPSLKRHSYEQYF. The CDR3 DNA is TGTGCCAGCCTCCCCCCTTCGCTTAAACGGCACTCCTACGAGCAGTACTTC.

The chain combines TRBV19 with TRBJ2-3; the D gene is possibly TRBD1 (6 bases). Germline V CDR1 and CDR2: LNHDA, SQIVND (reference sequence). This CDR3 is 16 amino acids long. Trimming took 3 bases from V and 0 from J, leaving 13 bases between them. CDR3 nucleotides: TGTGCCAGTAGTATCTCCGGGACAACTAGCACAGATACGCAGTATTTT. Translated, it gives CASSISGTTSTDTQYF.

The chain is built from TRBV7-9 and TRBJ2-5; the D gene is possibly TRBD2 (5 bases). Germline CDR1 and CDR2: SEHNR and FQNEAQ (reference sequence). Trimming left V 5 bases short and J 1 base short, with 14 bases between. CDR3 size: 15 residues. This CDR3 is CASSPQSGVQETQYF. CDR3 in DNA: TGTGCCAGCAGCCCTCAAAGCGGAGTCCAAGAGACCCAGTACTTC.

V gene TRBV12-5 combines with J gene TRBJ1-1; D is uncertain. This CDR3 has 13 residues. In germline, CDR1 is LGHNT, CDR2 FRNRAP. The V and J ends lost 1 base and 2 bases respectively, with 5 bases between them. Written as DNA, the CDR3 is TGTGCTAGTGGTTTGGCCTTTAACACTGAAGCTTTCTTT. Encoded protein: CASGLAFNTEAFF.

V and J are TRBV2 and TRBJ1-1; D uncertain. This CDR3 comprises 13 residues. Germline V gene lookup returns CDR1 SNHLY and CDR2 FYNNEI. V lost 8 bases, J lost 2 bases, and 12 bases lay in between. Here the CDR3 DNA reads TGTGCCAGCGTGAAGAGCTTTAACACTGAAGCTTTCTTT. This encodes CASVKSFNTEAFF.

The CDR3 bases are TGTGCCAGTAGTATCAGCAACTATGGCTACACCTTC. This sequence encodes CASSISNYGYTF. This chain joins TRBV19 and TRBJ1-2; D gene ambiguous. Germline values: CDR1 LNHDA, CDR2 SQIVND (reference sequence). The length of the CDR3 is 12 residues. The V end lost 3 bases, the J end lost 2 bases, and 4 bases lay between the germline ends.

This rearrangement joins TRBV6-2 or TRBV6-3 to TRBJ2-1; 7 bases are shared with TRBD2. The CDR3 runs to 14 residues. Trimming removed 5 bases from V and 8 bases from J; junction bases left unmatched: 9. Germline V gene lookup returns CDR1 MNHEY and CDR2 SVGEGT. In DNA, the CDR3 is TGTGCCAGCAGTAGCCTTCGGGGGGAGGATGAGCAGTTCTTC. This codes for CASSSLRGEDEQFF.

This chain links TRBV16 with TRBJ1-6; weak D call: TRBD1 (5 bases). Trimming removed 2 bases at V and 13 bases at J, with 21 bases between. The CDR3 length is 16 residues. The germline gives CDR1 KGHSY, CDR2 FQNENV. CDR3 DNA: TGTGCCAGCAGCCAACCTAGAGGAGGGGTAAGCGCGCCCCTCCACTTT. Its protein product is CASSQPRGGVSAPLHF. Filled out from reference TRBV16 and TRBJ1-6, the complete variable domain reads GEEVAQTPKHLVRGEGQKAKLYCAPIKGHSYVFWYQQVLKNEFKFLISFQNENVFDETGMPKERFSAKCLPNSPCSLEIQATKLEDSAVYFCASSQPRGGVSAPLHFGNGTRLTVT.

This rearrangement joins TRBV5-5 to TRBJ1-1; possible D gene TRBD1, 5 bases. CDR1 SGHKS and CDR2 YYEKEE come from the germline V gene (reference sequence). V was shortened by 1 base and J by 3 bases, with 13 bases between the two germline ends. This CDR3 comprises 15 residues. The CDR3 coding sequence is TGTGCCAGCAGCTTGTTTAGGAGGGGCGACACTGAAGCTTTCTTT. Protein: CASSLFRRGDTEAFF. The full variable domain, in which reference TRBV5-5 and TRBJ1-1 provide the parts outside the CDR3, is DAGVTQSPTHLIKTRGQQVTLRCSPISGHKSVSWYQQVLGQGPQFIFQYYEKEERGRGNFPDRFSARQFPNYSSELNVNALLLGDSALYLCASSLFRRGDTEAFFGQGTRLTVV.

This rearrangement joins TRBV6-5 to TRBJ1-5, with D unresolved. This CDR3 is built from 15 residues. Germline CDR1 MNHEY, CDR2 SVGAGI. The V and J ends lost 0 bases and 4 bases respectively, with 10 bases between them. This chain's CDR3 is CASSYSRAGNQPQHF. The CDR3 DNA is TGTGCCAGCAGTTACTCGAGGGCTGGAAATCAGCCCCAGCATTTT.

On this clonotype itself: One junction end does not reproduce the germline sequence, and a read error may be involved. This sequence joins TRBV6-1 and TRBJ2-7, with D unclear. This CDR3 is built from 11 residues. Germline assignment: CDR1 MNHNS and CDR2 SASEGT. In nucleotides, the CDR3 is TGTGCCAGCAGTGAAGCGCAAGGGCGGCACTTC. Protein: CASSEAQGRHF.

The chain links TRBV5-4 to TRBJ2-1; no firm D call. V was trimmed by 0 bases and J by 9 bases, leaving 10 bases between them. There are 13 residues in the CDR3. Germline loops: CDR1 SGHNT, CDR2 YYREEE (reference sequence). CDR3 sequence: CASSLESAREQFF. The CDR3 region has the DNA TGTGCCAGCAGCTTGGAGTCGGCTCGTGAGCAGTTCTTC.

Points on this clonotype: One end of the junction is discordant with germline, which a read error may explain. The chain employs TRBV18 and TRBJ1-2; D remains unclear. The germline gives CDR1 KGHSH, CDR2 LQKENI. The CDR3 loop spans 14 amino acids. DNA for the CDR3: TGTGCCAGCTCACCCGCTACATCGGAACGGACCACGGCCTTC. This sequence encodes CASSPATSERTTAF.

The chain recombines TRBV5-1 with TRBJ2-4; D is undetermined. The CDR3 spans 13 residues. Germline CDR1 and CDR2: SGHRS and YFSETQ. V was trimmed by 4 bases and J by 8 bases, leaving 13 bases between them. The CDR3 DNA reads TGCGCCAGCAGCACCGACCGGCAGCACATTCAGTACTTC. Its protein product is CASSTDRQHIQYF.

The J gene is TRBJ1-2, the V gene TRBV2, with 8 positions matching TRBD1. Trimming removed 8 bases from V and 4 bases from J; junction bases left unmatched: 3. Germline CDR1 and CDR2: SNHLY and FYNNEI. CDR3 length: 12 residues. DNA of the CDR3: TGTGCCAGCGCCACAGGGGGCTATGGCTACACCTTC. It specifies CASATGGYGYTF.

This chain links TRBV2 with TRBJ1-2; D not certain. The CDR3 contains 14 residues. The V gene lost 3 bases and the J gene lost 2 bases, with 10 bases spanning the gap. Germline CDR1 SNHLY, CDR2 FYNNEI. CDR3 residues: CASSDRGNNYGYTF. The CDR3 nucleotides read TGTGCCAGCAGTGATCGGGGAAACAACTATGGCTACACCTTC.

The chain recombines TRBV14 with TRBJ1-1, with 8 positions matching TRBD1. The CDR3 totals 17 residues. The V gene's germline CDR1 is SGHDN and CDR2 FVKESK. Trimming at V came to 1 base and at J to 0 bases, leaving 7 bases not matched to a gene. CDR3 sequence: CASSQGPGTGVNTEAFF. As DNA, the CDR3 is TGTGCCAGCAGCCAAGGACCCGGGACAGGCGTGAACACTGAAGCTTTCTTT.

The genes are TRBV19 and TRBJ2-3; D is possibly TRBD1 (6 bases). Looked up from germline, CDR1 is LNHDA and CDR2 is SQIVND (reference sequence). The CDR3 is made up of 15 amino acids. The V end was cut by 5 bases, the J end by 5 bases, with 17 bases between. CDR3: CASSLTGSVEDTQYF. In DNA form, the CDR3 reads TGTGCCAGTAGTCTCACAGGGTCTGTAGAAGATACGCAGTATTTT. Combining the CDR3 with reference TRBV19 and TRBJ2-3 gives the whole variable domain DGGITQSPKYLFRKEGQNVTLSCEQNLNHDAMYWYRQDPGQGLRLIYYSQIVNDFQKGDIAEGYSVSREKKESFPLTVTSAQKNPTAFYLCASSLTGSVEDTQYFGPGTRLTVL.

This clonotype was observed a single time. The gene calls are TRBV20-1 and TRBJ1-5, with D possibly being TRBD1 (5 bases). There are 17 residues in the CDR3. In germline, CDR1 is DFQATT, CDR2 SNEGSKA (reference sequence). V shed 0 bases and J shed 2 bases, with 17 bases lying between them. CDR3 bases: TGCAGTGCTAGAGATTTGGGGCCAGGGTTTGGCAATCAGCCCCAGCATTTT. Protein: CSARDLGPGFGNQPQHF.

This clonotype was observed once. The CDR3 nucleotides read TGTGCCAGCAGCTCCGGGACTAGCGAGGCCAAAAACATTCAGTACTTC. This encodes CASSSGTSEAKNIQYF. The J gene is TRBJ2-4, the V gene TRBV6-1, with 10 bases fitting TRBD2. V dropped 6 bases and J dropped 1; count of bases not matched to a gene: 6. Germline CDR1 is MNHNS and CDR2 is SASEGT. The CDR3 length is 16 residues.

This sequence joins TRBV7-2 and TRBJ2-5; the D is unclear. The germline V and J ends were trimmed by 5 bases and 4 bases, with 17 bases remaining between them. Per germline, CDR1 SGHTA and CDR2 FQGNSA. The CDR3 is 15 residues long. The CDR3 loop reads CASSPTLRGLETQYF. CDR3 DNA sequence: TGTGCCAGCAGCCCTACGCTCAGAGGCCTAGAGACCCAGTACTTC.

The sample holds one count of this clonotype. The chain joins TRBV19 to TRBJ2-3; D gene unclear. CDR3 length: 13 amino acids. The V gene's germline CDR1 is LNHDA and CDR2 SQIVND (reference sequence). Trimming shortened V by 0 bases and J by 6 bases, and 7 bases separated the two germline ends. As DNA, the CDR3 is TGTGCCAGTAGTATAGATCGTGGCGATACGCAGTATTTT. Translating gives CASSIDRGDTQYF.

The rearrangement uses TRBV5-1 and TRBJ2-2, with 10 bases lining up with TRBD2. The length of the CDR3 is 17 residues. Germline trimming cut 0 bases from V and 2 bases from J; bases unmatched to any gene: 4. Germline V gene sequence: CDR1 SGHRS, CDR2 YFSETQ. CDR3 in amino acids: CASSLALAGENTGELFF. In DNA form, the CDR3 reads TGCGCCAGCAGCTTGGCGCTAGCGGGAGAAAACACCGGGGAGCTGTTTTTT.

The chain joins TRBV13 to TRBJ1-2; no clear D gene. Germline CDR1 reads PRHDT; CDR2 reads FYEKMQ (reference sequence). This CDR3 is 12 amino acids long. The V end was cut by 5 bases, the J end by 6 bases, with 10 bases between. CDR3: CASSLGSDGYTF. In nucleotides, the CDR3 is TGTGCCAGCAGCCTGGGGTCCGATGGCTACACCTTC. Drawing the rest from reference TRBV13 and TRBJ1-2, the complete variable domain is AAGVIQSPRHLIKEKRETATLKCYPIPRHDTVYWYQQGPGQDPQFLISFYEKMQSDKGSIPDRFSAQQFSDYHSELNMSSLELGDSALYFCASSLGSDGYTFGSGTRLTVV.